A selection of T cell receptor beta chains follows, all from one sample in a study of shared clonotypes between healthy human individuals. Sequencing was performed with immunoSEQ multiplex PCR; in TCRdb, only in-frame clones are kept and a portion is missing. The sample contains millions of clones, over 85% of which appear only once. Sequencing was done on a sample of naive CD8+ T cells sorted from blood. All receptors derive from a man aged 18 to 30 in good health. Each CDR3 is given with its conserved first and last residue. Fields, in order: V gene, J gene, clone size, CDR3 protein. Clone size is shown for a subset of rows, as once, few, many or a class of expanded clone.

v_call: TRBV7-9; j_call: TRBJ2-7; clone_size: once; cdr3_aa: CASSATPGQRWGEQYF
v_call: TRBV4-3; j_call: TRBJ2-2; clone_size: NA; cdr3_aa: CASSIRPGDTGELFF
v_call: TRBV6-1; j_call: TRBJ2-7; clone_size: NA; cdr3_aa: CASSDSGTPYEQYF
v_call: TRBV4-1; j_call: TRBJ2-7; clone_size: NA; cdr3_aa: CASSQGGDGISYEQYF
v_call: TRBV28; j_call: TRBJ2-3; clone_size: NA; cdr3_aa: CASSLRSDDTQYF
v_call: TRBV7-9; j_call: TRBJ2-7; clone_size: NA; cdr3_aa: CASSFLSNEQYF
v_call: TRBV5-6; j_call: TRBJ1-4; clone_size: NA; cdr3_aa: CASSLMTGDEKLFF
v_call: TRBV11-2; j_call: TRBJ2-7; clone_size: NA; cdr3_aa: CASSLTLAYEQYF
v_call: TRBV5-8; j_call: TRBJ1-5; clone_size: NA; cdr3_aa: CASSGGTGLNQPQHF
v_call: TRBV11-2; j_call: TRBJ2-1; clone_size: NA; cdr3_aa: CASSGGPYNEQFF
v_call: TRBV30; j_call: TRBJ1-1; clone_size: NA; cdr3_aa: CALVPGNTEAFF
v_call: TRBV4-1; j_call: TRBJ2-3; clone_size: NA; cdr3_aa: CASSQDGASSTDTQYF